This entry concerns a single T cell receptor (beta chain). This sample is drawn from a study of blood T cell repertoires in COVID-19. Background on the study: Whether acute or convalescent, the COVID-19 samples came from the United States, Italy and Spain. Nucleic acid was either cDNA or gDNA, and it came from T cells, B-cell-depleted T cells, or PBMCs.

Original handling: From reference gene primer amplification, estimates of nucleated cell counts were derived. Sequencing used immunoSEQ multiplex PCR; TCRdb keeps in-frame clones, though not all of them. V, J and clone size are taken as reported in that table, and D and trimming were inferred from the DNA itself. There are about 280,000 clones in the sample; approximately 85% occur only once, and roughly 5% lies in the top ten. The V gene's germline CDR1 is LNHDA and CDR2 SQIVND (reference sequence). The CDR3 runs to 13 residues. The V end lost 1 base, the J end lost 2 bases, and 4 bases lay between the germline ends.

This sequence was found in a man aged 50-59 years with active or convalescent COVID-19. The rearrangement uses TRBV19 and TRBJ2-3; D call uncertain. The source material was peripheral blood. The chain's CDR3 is CASSIAFTDTQYF. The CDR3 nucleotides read TGTGCCAGTAGTATAGCCTTCACAGATACGCAGTATTTT.